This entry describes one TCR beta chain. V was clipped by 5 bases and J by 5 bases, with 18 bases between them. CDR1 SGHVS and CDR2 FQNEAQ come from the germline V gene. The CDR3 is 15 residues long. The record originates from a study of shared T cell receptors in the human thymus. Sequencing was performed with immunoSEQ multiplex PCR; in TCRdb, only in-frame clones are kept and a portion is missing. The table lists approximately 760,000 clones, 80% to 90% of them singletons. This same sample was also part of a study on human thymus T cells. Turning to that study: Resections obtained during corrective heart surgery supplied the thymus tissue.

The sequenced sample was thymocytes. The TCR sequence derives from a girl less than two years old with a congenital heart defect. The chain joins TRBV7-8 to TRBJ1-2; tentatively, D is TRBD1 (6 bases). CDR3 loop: CASSQIEQGPYGYTF. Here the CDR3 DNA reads TGTGCCAGCAGCCAAATCGAACAGGGTCCTTATGGCTACACCTTC.